A selection of T cell receptor beta chains follows, all from one sample in a study of radiation and T cells in renal cell carcinoma. Sequenced by immunoSEQ multiplex PCR; TCRdb stores in-frame clones only, minus some. The table lists approximately 100,000 clones, around nine tenths of them singletons, with almost 8% in the top ten. The source material was blood, sampled from a patient whose treatment included radiotherapy and nephrectomy. The receptor source for this set is a man aged 50-60 years with renal cell carcinoma. Both conserved end residues are part of each CDR3. The order of the fields is CDR3 protein, CDR3 DNA, V gene, J gene, clone size, CDR3 length, D gene. A D gene is named only where the DNA matches it firmly. Size tells how often a clone was seen (once, few, many) or the class of an expanded clone, and some rows leave it out.

CASSNYGDYGYTF,TGTGCCAGCAGCAATTACGGGGACTATGGCTACACCTTC,TRBV5-6,TRBJ1-2,-,13,-
CSGAGGSDTQYF,TGCAGCGGGGCAGGGGGGTCGGATACGCAGTATTTT,TRBV29-1,TRBJ2-3,-,12,-
CATQIGTGDEKLFF,TGTGCCACTCAGATCGGGACAGGGGATGAAAAACTGTTTTTT,TRBV2,TRBJ1-4,-,14,TRBD1
CASSLGLGADSGNTIYF,TGTGCCAGCTCTTTGGGGTTGGGCGCGGACTCTGGAAACACCATATATTTT,TRBV18,TRBJ1-3,-,17,-
CASSESLFLGWTEAFF,TGTGCCAGCAGTGAAAGCTTGTTCCTAGGGTGGACTGAAGCTTTCTTT,TRBV6-1,TRBJ1-1,-,16,-
CASSPLPTGSETQYF,TGCGCCAGCAGCCCCCTGCCGACAGGGTCAGAGACCCAGTACTTC,TRBV5-1,TRBJ2-5,-,15,TRBD1
CASSYRDSYNEQFF,TGTGCCAGCAGTTACCGCGACAGTTACAATGAGCAGTTCTTC,TRBV6-5,TRBJ2-1,once,14,-
CACQQGMAGNTIYF,TGTGCCTGCCAACAGGGGATGGCTGGAAACACCATATATTTT,TRBV30,TRBJ1-3,-,14,TRBD1
CAWSDRTRRFTNEQFF,TGTGCCTGGAGTGACCGGACAAGGCGATTCACTAATGAGCAGTTCTTC,TRBV30,TRBJ2-1,few,16,-
CASSAEGIWSYGYTF,TGTGCCAGCAGCGCTGAAGGGATCTGGAGCTATGGCTACACCTTC,TRBV6-5,TRBJ1-2,-,15,-
CASSFDRDYEQYF,TGTGCCAGCAGCTTCGACAGGGACTACGAGCAGTACTTC,TRBV6-1,TRBJ2-7,-,13,TRBD1
CASSLRDRQETQYF,TGTGCCAGCTCACTCCGGGACCGCCAAGAGACCCAGTACTTC,TRBV18,TRBJ2-5,once,14,-
CASSLPGGPDTQYF,TGTGCCAGCAGTTTACCTGGGGGTCCAGATACGCAGTATTTT,TRBV28,TRBJ2-3,-,14,-
CASRLQGPNTEAFF,TGTGCCAGCAGACTTCAGGGGCCGAACACTGAAGCTTTCTTT,TRBV6-5,TRBJ1-1,-,14,-
CASSWTSGRRNEQFF,TGTGCCAGCAGTTGGACTAGCGGGAGGAGGAATGAGCAGTTCTTC,TRBV28,TRBJ2-1,-,15,TRBD2
CASSIGQGPYGYTF,TGTGCCAGTAGTATTGGACAGGGGCCTTATGGCTACACCTTC,TRBV19,TRBJ1-2,-,14,TRBD1
CASSGTAIPGETQYF,TGTGCCAGCAGCGGGACGGCCATTCCGGGGGAGACCCAGTACTTC,TRBV9,TRBJ2-5,-,15,-
CASSMIAGQADTQYF,TGTGCCAGTAGTATGATAGCGGGACAGGCAGATACGCAGTATTTT,TRBV19,TRBJ2-3,-,15,-
CASTERQGVSQPQHF,TGTGCCAGCACCGAGAGGCAGGGAGTTTCTCAGCCCCAGCATTTT,TRBV2,TRBJ1-5,-,15,-
CASSVAGTSGVRAQFF,TGTGCCAGCAGCGTAGCCGGGACTAGCGGGGTCCGGGCGCAGTTCTTC,TRBV9,TRBJ2-1,-,16,TRBD2
CASSTTAGANVLTF,TGTGCCAGCTCCACGACAGCTGGGGCCAACGTCCTGACTTTC,TRBV27,TRBJ2-6,-,14,-
CASSLGGSGSRGGELFF,TGTGCCAGCAGCTTAGGGGGTAGCGGGAGTCGTGGCGGGGAGCTGTTTTTT,TRBV7-9,TRBJ2-2,-,17,TRBD2
CASSVDGTGQETQYF,TGTGCCAGCAGCGTAGACGGCACAGGTCAAGAGACCCAGTACTTC,TRBV9,TRBJ2-5,few,15,-
CASSKSRDSYNEQFF,TGTGCCAGCTCAAAGAGCCGGGACAGTTACAATGAGCAGTTCTTC,TRBV18,TRBJ2-1,-,15,TRBD1
CASSLRRTNEKLFF,TGTGCCAGCAGCCTCCGCCGGACCAATGAAAAACTGTTTTTT,TRBV7-2,TRBJ1-4,-,14,-
CASTRQGGEQYF,TGTGCCAGCACTCGCCAGGGAGGCGAGCAGTACTTC,TRBV6-5,TRBJ2-7,-,12,-
CASRASGVETQYF,TGTGCCAGCAGAGCGTCAGGCGTGGAGACCCAGTACTTC,TRBV7-9,TRBJ2-5,-,13,-
CASSKVQTDYNSPLHF,TGTGCCAGCAGCAAAGTGCAGACAGACTATAATTCACCCCTCCACTTT,TRBV21-1,TRBJ1-6,once,16,-